The T cell receptor (beta chain) under discussion was sequenced for a study of blood T cell repertoires in COVID-19. This table comes from immunoSEQ multiplex PCR, and its TCRdb copy is limited to in-frame clones, with some not included. The sample includes about 180,000 clones, roughly 89% of them seen just once. Sequencing input: PBMCs or T cells enriched from blood (not recorded which). This TCR was sampled from a woman aged 40 to 49 with acute COVID-19.

The CDR3 nucleotides read TGTGCCAGCTCAGCCCAAGCCAAGGGGGCGAAGTTATTAGGCCGCTTTCTCTACGAGCAGTACTTC. Protein product: CASSAQAKGAKLLGRFLYEQYF. V gene TRBV18 combines with J gene TRBJ2-7; 7 nucleotides line up with TRBD1. J gave up 3 bases and V 5 bases, and 31 bases lay outside the gene matches. Germline values: CDR1 KGHSH, CDR2 LQKENI. The length of the CDR3 is 22 residues.